The 24 T cell receptor beta chains below come from one sample, sequenced in a study of CD8 T cells in Susac syndrome. With random hexamers, about 0.45 to 1 ug RNA was reverse transcribed. TCRdb redid the calling of the immunoSEQ multiplex PCR reads with MiXCR, one entry per CDR3 protein. The table lists more than 55,000 distinct CDR3 sequences, roughly 94% of them singletons. The sample was CD8+ T cells from PBMCs. Receptors originate from a human donor in good health.

V gene TRBV28 combines with J gene TRBJ2-7, with 10 bases fitting TRBD1. The CDR3 runs to 16 residues. The ends lost 5 bases at V and 3 bases at J; junction bases unmatched: 10. The V gene's germline CDR1 is MDHEN and CDR2 SYDVKM. The CDR3 sequence: CASSLRGTGDIYEQYF. CDR3 DNA sequence: TGTGCCAGCAGTCTTAGGGGGACAGGGGACATCTACGAGCAGTACTTC.

The chain employs TRBV19 and TRBJ1-5; TRBD1 aligns across 7 bases. The germline gives CDR1 LNHDA, CDR2 SQIVND (reference sequence). Germline trimming cut 9 bases from V and 9 bases from J; bases unmatched to any gene: 17. The CDR3 covers 15 residues. DNA for the CDR3: TGTGCCAGCTCAATGACAGGGACGGATGGGGCGCCCCAGCATTTT. It encodes CASSMTGTDGAPQHF. Combining the CDR3 with reference TRBV19 and TRBJ1-5 gives the whole variable domain DGGITQSPKYLFRKEGQNVTLSCEQNLNHDAMYWYRQDPGQGLRLIYYSQIVNDFQKGDIAEGYSVSREKKESFPLTVTSAQKNPTAFYLCASSMTGTDGAPQHFGDGTRLSIL.

The genes are TRBV24-1 and TRBJ2-2; the match to TRBD1 covers 9 bases. Germline CDR1 KGHDR, CDR2 SFDVKD. This CDR3 region has 17 residues. Trimming at V came to 3 bases and at J to 1 base, leaving 5 bases not matched to a gene. CDR3 nucleotide sequence: TGTGCCACCAGTGATCCTCCGGGACAGGGGAACACCGGGGAGCTGTTTTTT. Its translation: CATSDPPGQGNTGELFF.

This clonotype has only a few counts. The chain joins TRBV27 to TRBJ1-4; 10 bases line up with TRBD1. This CDR3 is built from 15 residues. Germline-derived CDR1 and CDR2 are MNHEY and SMNVEV (reference sequence). J gave up 4 bases and V 4 bases, and 3 bases lay outside the gene matches. This CDR3 reads CASSSRTGGNEKLFF. The CDR3 DNA sequence: TGTGCCAGCAGTTCTAGGACAGGGGGTAATGAAAAACTGTTTTTT. Combining the CDR3 with reference TRBV27 and TRBJ1-4 gives the whole variable domain EAQVTQNPRYLITVTGKKLTVTCSQNMNHEYMSWYRQDPGLGLRQIYYSMNVEVTDKGDVPEGYKVSRKEKRNFPLILESPSPNQTSLYFCASSSRTGGNEKLFFGSGTQLSVL.

The chain carries TRBV5-4 and TRBJ2-3, with D uncertain. V was trimmed by 2 bases and J by 4 bases, leaving 5 bases between them. This CDR3 comprises 12 residues. Per the germline V gene, CDR1 is SGHNT and CDR2 is YYREEE (reference sequence). CDR3: CASSFFADTQYF. The DNA of the CDR3 is TGTGCCAGCAGCTTTTTCGCAGATACGCAGTATTTT.

The rearrangement joins TRBV20-1 to TRBJ2-1; D is perhaps TRBD2 (6 bases). The CDR3 spans 15 residues. The V and J ends lost 0 bases and 4 bases respectively, with 13 bases between them. Germline V CDR1 and CDR2: DFQATT, SNEGSKA (reference sequence). The CDR3 sequence: CSARDGGALYNEQFF. CDR3 bases: TGCAGTGCTAGAGATGGAGGGGCCCTGTACAATGAGCAGTTCTTC.

V gene TRBV12-3 or TRBV12-4 combines with J gene TRBJ1-2; D ambiguous. The CDR3 extends over 13 amino acids. Trimming cost V 6 bases and J 6 bases, with 14 bases left between them. The CDR3 DNA reads TGTGCCAGCAGCCAAACTTCGGAAGATGGCTACACCTTC. It is translated as CASSQTSEDGYTF.

This clonotype was found once. The J gene is TRBJ1-1, the V gene TRBV27; TRBD1 aligns across 9 bases. The germline V gene encodes CDR1 MNHEY and CDR2 SMNVEV (reference sequence). The CDR3 covers 15 residues. Trimming removed 2 bases from V and 1 base from J; junction bases left unmatched: 2. In DNA form, the CDR3 reads TGTGCCAGCAGTTTAGACAGGGGGTGGAACACTGAAGCTTTCTTT. This codes for CASSLDRGWNTEAFF.

This chain uses TRBV29-1 with TRBJ1-1, with D hard to call. V shed 5 bases and J shed 8 bases, with 15 bases lying between them. Germline V gives CDR1 SQVTM, CDR2 ANQGSEA. This CDR3 spans 12 amino acids. CDR3 DNA sequence: TGCAGCGTTCAGGAGAAGCCCACAGAAGCTTTCTTT. It yields the protein CSVQEKPTEAFF.

The chain has TRBV5-4 and TRBJ2-7; no clear D gene. Trimming shortened V by 5 bases and J by 0 bases, and 12 bases separated the two germline ends. The CDR3 has 14 amino acids. Per germline, CDR1 SGHNT and CDR2 YYREEE (reference sequence). The CDR3 DNA reads as TGTGCCAGCAGTAACCGCGATCTCTCCTACGAGCAGTACGTC. Translating it yields CASSNRDLSYEQYV.

The rearrangement uses TRBV27 and TRBJ2-1, with TRBD1 matching over 7 bases. Trimming took 4 bases from V and 3 from J; bases not matched to a gene: 3. The CDR3 is 14 residues long. Per germline, CDR1 MNHEY and CDR2 SMNVEV (reference sequence). CDR3 protein: CASSYGTDYNEQFF. CDR3 nucleotides: TGTGCCAGCAGTTACGGGACAGACTACAATGAGCAGTTCTTC.

The rearrangement links TRBV5-6 to TRBJ1-2; D not certain. Trimming removed 4 bases from V and 6 bases from J, with 13 bases in between. The germline gives CDR1 SGHDT, CDR2 YYEEEE. CDR3 length equals 13 residues. This chain's CDR3 is CASSAWGENGYTF. As DNA, the CDR3 is TGTGCCAGCAGCGCCTGGGGAGAGAATGGCTACACCTTC. The variable domain in full, with the rest retrieved from reference TRBV5-6 and TRBJ1-2, is DAGVTQSPTHLIKTRGQQVTLRCSPKSGHDTVSWYQQALGQGPQFIFQYYEEEERQRGNFPDRFSGHQFPNYSSELNVNALLLGDSALYLCASSAWGENGYTFGSGTRLTVV.

The chain employs TRBV4-1 and TRBJ2-7; 9 bases agree with TRBD1. The CDR3 runs to 14 residues. The J segment lost 3 bases and the V segment lost 4 bases, leaving 4 bases of the junction unmatched. The V gene's germline CDR1 is MGHRA and CDR2 YSYEKL. The DNA of the CDR3 is TGCGCCAGCAGCCTCCGACAGGGGGTCTACGAGCAGTACTTC. Translating it yields CASSLRQGVYEQYF.

The rearrangement joins TRBV27 to TRBJ2-5; no clear D gene. Looked up from germline, CDR1 is MNHEY and CDR2 is SMNVEV (reference sequence). This CDR3 is built from 16 residues. The V gene lost 6 bases and the J gene lost 0 bases, with 17 bases spanning the gap. The CDR3 nucleotides are TGTGCCAGCAGCCCTATACTCTCCTCGTACCAAGAGACCCAGTACTTC. Translated: CASSPILSSYQETQYF.

The chain carries TRBV5-6 and TRBJ1-6, with 9 bases lining up with TRBD1. This CDR3 has 16 amino acids. J gave up 7 bases and V 4 bases, and 9 bases lay outside the gene matches. Germline CDR1 and CDR2: SGHDT and YYEEEE. CDR3 bases: TGTGCCAGCAGCGTGGGACAGGGAGTATTAAATTCACCCCTCCACTTT. Translating gives CASSVGQGVLNSPLHF.

The gene calls are TRBV4-1 and TRBJ2-3; 8 bases are a match to TRBD1. V lost 3 bases, J lost 0 bases, and 8 bases stayed unmatched. Looked up from germline, CDR1 is MGHRA and CDR2 is YSYEKL. The CDR3 sequence is 17 residues long. CDR3 amino acids: CASSHLDRGPSTDTQYF. The CDR3 DNA follows: TGCGCCAGCAGCCATCTCGACAGGGGCCCTAGCACAGATACGCAGTATTTT.

The rearrangement joins TRBV7-3 to TRBJ2-7; no clear D. Germline values: CDR1 SGHTA, CDR2 FQGTGA. This CDR3 is built from 14 residues. V was shortened by 2 bases and J by 0 bases, with 8 bases between the two germline ends. CDR3 sequence (DNA): TGTGCCAGCAGCTTATCCCCAAGCTCCTACGAGCAGTACTTC. Its protein product is CASSLSPSSYEQYF.

Only one count was recorded for this clonotype. This chain links TRBV14 with TRBJ2-7, with D possibly matching TRBD1 (7 bases). V lost 4 bases, J lost 4 bases, and 17 bases lay in between. CDR1 and CDR2 (germline): SGHDN, FVKESK. The CDR3 runs 15 residues. The CDR3 sequence: CASSPGGGGPYEQYF. The CDR3 DNA reads as TGTGCCAGCAGCCCAGGAGGAGGGGGCCCGTACGAGCAGTACTTC.

The chain joins TRBV5-1 to TRBJ1-5; no reliable D call. The CDR3 is 12 residues long. Germline values: CDR1 SGHRS, CDR2 YFSETQ. Trimming left V 0 bases short and J 9 bases short, with 7 bases between. Written as DNA, the CDR3 is TGCGCCAGCAGCTTGGCCGGTGGGCCCCAGCATTTT. Translating it yields CASSLAGGPQHF.

V is TRBV19 and J is TRBJ1-1; D not resolved. V was shortened by 7 bases and J by 0 bases, with 9 bases between the two germline ends. The germline V gene has CDR1 LNHDA and CDR2 SQIVND (reference sequence). The length of the CDR3 is 13 residues. The CDR3 region is CASKVGVNTEAFF. DNA for the CDR3: TGTGCCAGTAAGGTTGGAGTGAACACTGAAGCTTTCTTT.

The V call is TRBV13, the J call TRBJ1-1; unclear D gene. The V end was cut by 5 bases, the J end by 11 bases, with 24 bases between. The CDR3 is 15 amino acids. The germline V gene has CDR1 PRHDT and CDR2 FYEKMQ (reference sequence). The CDR3 sequence: CASSPWAGPNTTAFF. The CDR3 coding sequence is TGTGCCAGCAGCCCCTGGGCCGGGCCCAACACTACTGCTTTCTTT.

This clonotype was counted once. This chain uses TRBV4-1 with TRBJ2-2; D tentatively fits TRBD1 or TRBD2 (6 bases each). V was trimmed by 0 bases and J by 7 bases, leaving 12 bases between them. Germline CDR1 is MGHRA and CDR2 is YSYEKL. The CDR3 has 15 amino acids. The CDR3 nucleotides are TGCGCCAGCAGCCAAGATACGGGGGCGGGCGGGGAGCTGTTTTTT. It is translated as CASSQDTGAGGELFF.

J is TRBJ2-6 and V is TRBV27; the D gene is possibly TRBD2 (6 bases). Per germline, CDR1 MNHEY and CDR2 SMNVEV (reference sequence). The CDR3 is 15 amino acids. V lost 3 bases to trimming and J lost 1 base, with 7 bases between them. The chain's CDR3 is CASSFGGSGANVLTF. CDR3 nucleotides: TGTGCCAGCAGTTTCGGGGGATCTGGGGCCAACGTCCTGACTTTC.

The CDR3 region is CSVDSYQYNEQFF. DNA of the CDR3: TGCAGCGTTGACTCTTACCAATACAATGAGCAGTTCTTC. V gene TRBV29-1 combines with J gene TRBJ2-1; D is unresolved. The ends were cut back, 3 bases at V and 4 bases at J, with 10 bases in the middle. CDR1 and CDR2 (germline): SQVTM, ANQGSEA. The CDR3 has 13 amino acids.